The rows below give T cell receptor beta chains drawn from one sample of a study of PD-1 blockade in classical Hodgkin lymphoma. Some clones are missing from TCRdb's copy, which holds only in-frame ones; the method was immunoSEQ multiplex PCR. This sample carries more than 25,000 clones, just over 70% of them seen once, and the ten largest clones take less than 4.5%. The sample consisted of peripheral blood mononuclear cells (PBMCs), taken before the second cycle of nivolumab. These receptor sequences come from a human donor with classical Hodgkin lymphoma. Each CDR3 is given with its conserved first and last residue.

>TRBV6-5
CASSYSTRGNSPLHF
>TRBV28
CASKGRSTDTQYF
>TRBV7-3
CASSLSDSTEAFF
>TRBV6-5
CASQRQMNTEAFF
>TRBV30
CAWSALAGGVQYF
>TRBV7-2
CASADRVGNTEAFF
>TRBV5-1
CASSWTSGGAREQFF
>TRBV19
CASSIDSSGANVLTF
>TRBV7-2
CASSLAQDRGPETQYF
>TRBV5-6
CASSLRQVYEQYF
>TRBV27
CASSSLGQGAMGKTQYF
>TRBV6-1
CASKDRVNQPQHF
>TRBV10-3
CAISEGQGREQYF
>TRBV29-1
CSALQGAQPEQYF
>TRBV6-5
CASSSPGGATYEQYF
>TRBV4-1
CASSREVSTNYGYTF
>TRBV18
CASSPDSATNEKLFF
>TRBV4-2
CASSQEIHSNQPQHF
>TRBV4-3
CASSQEEGGVFGTDTQYF
>TRBV10-3
CAISETEDRGLDKNIQYF
>TRBV27
CASRRSGGAYNEQFF
>TRBV5-4
CASSLDRVADTQYF
>TRBV19
CASSILAGSDTQYF
>TRBV28
CASTLSGISYEQYF
>TRBV30
CAWSRNRALQETQYF
>TRBV7-9
CASSTGVGERHNEQFF
>TRBV7-2
CASSSSTGGFSYEQYF
>TRBV30
CAWSLGTGELFF
>TRBV11-2
CASSNSGFSYEQYF
>TRBV28
CASSLFPGRGGGYTF
>TRBV5-5
CASRLGMGTGNYEQYF
>TRBV6-1
CASSVGRFSGNTIYF
>TRBV30
CAWSAGFEDGYTF
>TRBV9
CASSAGQQFNEKLFF
>TRBV11-1
CASSPVEYTEAFF
>TRBV28
CASSLLPGGGYEQYF
>TRBV18
CASSPGDTQYF
>TRBV28
CASSPPNRAGETQYF
>TRBV5-1
CASSRTSGRADTQYF
>TRBV7-9
CASSLDPEGAEQYF
>TRBV21-1
CASSPPGPPLYEQYF
>TRBV7-9
CASSLGQGAEKLFF
>TRBV27
CASSLSKGGGNTIYF
>TRBV10-3
CAISDGEGETQYF
>TRBV29-1
CSVVEQPNTEAFF
>TRBV2
CASTRDSNQPQHF
>TRBV7-9
CASNANYGYTF